The 32 T cell receptor beta chains listed next were all sequenced from one sample in a study of OX40 agonist ivuxolimab in advanced cancers. Assay: immunoSEQ multiplex PCR; the TCRdb copy retains only in-frame clones and omits some. The table includes some 33,000 clones, approximately 90% detected once. Here the sequenced sample was CD4+ or CD8+ T cells sorted from blood, taken in a trial of the OX40 agonist ivuxolimab. Every receptor here comes from an adult with an advanced solid tumor such as melanoma, head and neck, liver or kidney cancer.

This sequence joins TRBV19 and TRBJ1-3; 8 nucleotides match TRBD1. V shed 8 bases, J shed 0 bases, and the junction held 6 bases outside the gene matches. The CDR3 is 15 residues long. Germline V CDR1 and CDR2: LNHDA, SQIVND (reference sequence). CDR3 sequence (DNA): TGTGCCAGTTGGGGGACAGGCTCCTCTGGAAACACCATATATTTT. Encoded protein: CASWGTGSSGNTIYF.

This clone was observed a single time. The rearrangement joins TRBV28 to TRBJ2-1, with no clear D. Germline CDR1 is MDHEN and CDR2 is SYDVKM. The CDR3 sequence is 13 residues long. V was trimmed by 6 bases and J by 3 bases, leaving 9 bases between them. CDR3: CASRPVGYNEQFF. DNA for the CDR3: TGTGCCAGCAGGCCAGTGGGCTACAATGAGCAGTTCTTC.

This clone was found once. The V and J genes are TRBV5-8 and TRBJ2-3, with unresolved D. Between the trimmed V and J ends, which lost 6 bases and 0 bases, there was a span of 11 bases. The CDR3 consists of 14 residues. From germline, CDR1 is SGHTS and CDR2 YDEGEE. DNA of the CDR3: TGTGCCAGCACCGCGGACGGCAGCACAGATACGCAGTATTTT. Amino acid sequence: CASTADGSTDTQYF.

This rearrangement joins TRBV27 to TRBJ2-7; 10 bases map to TRBD2. The CDR3 consists of 18 residues. The V segment lost 6 bases and the J segment 0 bases; nucleotides outside the gene matches: 14. Germline V lookup: CDR1 MNHEY, CDR2 SMNVEV (reference sequence). The CDR3 sequence is CASSTGGSGRALSYEQYF. In DNA, the CDR3 is TGTGCCAGCAGCACCGGAGGCAGCGGGAGGGCCCTCTCCTACGAGCAGTACTTC.

The CDR3 region is CASSLEQGVNSPLHF. In DNA form, the CDR3 reads TGCGCCAGCAGCTTGGAACAGGGGGTAAATTCACCCCTCCACTTT. The chain joins TRBV5-1 to TRBJ1-6, with TRBD1 matching over 8 bases. Germline values: CDR1 SGHRS, CDR2 YFSETQ. Unmatched junction bases numbered 3, after V lost 0 bases and J lost 7 bases. The CDR3 length is 15 residues.

This chain links TRBV19 with TRBJ2-1; TRBD2 is a possible D gene (6 bases). Germline CDR1 and CDR2: LNHDA and SQIVND (reference sequence). The CDR3 extends over 16 amino acids. Trimming removed 6 bases from V and 4 bases from J, with 19 bases in between. In DNA, the CDR3 is TGTGCCAGTAGGGCGACGATGGGTAGCGGATACAATGAGCAGTTCTTC. Amino acid sequence: CASRATMGSGYNEQFF.

V and J are TRBV13 and TRBJ2-3, with D hard to call. V was cut by 5 bases and J by 0 bases, with 12 bases left in between. This CDR3 is 15 amino acids long. Germline V gene data show CDR1 as PRHDT and CDR2 as FYEKMQ (reference sequence). In DNA form, the CDR3 reads TGTGCCAGCAGCCCAAGCCCGACTAGCACAGATACGCAGTATTTT. This sequence encodes CASSPSPTSTDTQYF.

This chain connects TRBV27 to TRBJ1-1; D is unresolved. The CDR3 consists of 11 residues. V was trimmed by 6 bases and J by 10 bases, leaving 12 bases between them. CDR1 MNHEY and CDR2 SMNVEV come from the germline V gene (reference sequence). The CDR3 loop is CASRGGVGAFF. The CDR3 nucleotides read TGTGCCAGCAGAGGAGGAGTTGGAGCTTTCTTT.

In its sample, this clone was seen once. J is TRBJ2-2 and V is TRBV4-1; the D is unclear. CDR1 and CDR2 from the germline V gene are MGHRA and YSYEKL. Between the trimmed V and J ends, which lost 2 bases and 6 bases, there was a span of 16 bases. CDR3 length equals 16 residues. CDR3 sequence reads: CASSQTTDPRAGELFF. The CDR3 nucleotides read TGCGCCAGCAGCCAAACCACCGACCCCCGGGCCGGGGAGCTGTTTTTT.

V and J are TRBV2 and TRBJ1-1; possible D gene TRBD1, 5 bases. The germline V gene has CDR1 SNHLY and CDR2 FYNNEI. V was clipped by 6 bases and J by 3 bases, with 20 bases between them. The CDR3 has 16 residues. The CDR3: CASSDPYQGGYTEAFF. CDR3 coding DNA: TGTGCCAGCAGCGATCCATATCAGGGAGGGTACACTGAAGCTTTCTTT.

The chain combines TRBV6-5 with TRBJ2-7, with TRBD1 identical over 10 bases. The CDR3 contains 14 residues. The V and J ends lost 4 bases and 5 bases, in that order; junction bases with no gene match: 5. Germline loops: CDR1 MNHEY, CDR2 SVGAGI. The CDR3: CASSWTGGSHEQYF. The CDR3 nucleotides are TGTGCCAGCAGTTGGACAGGGGGAAGCCACGAGCAGTACTTC.

The rearrangement uses TRBV9 and TRBJ2-7; TRBD2 matches at 9 bases. Per germline, CDR1 SGDLS and CDR2 YYNGEE. Trimming removed 4 bases from V and 2 bases from J; junction bases left unmatched: 7. This CDR3 is 15 amino acids long. CDR3 nucleotides: TGTGCCAGCAGCCTAGGGACTAGCAGGACCTACGAGCAGTACTTC. Translating gives CASSLGTSRTYEQYF. The full variable domain, completed using reference TRBV9 and TRBJ2-7, is DSGVTQTPKHLITATGQRVTLRCSPRSGDLSVYWYQQSLDQGLQFLIQYYNGEERAKGNILERFSAQQFPDLHSELNLSSLELGDSALYFCASSLGTSRTYEQYFGPGTRLTVT.

This sequence joins TRBV7-3 and TRBJ2-1, with 9 bases matching TRBD2. CDR1 is SGHTA and CDR2 is FQGTGA in the germline V gene. Trimming at V came to 4 bases and at J to 3 bases, leaving 4 bases not matched to a gene. The CDR3 length is 15 residues. The CDR3 region has the DNA TGTGCCAGCAGCTATAGCGGGGGACTCTACAATGAGCAGTTCTTC. This sequence encodes CASSYSGGLYNEQFF. Based on the CDR3 plus reference TRBV7-3 and TRBJ2-1, the full variable domain is GAGVSQTPSNKVTEKGKYVELRCDPISGHTALYWYRQSLGQGPEFLIYFQGTGAADDSGLPNDRFFAVRPEGSVSTLKIQRTERGDSAVYLCASSYSGGLYNEQFFGPGTRLTVL.

This clone was detected only once. This chain links TRBV7-6 with TRBJ2-3; TRBD2 is a possible D gene (6 bases). The CDR3 covers 16 residues. Germline V gene data show CDR1 as SGHVS and CDR2 as FNYEAQ. V lost 1 base and J lost 1, with 12 bases in between. The CDR3 reads CASSLVRGGGTDTQYF. The CDR3 nucleotides read TGTGCCAGCAGCTTAGTGCGGGGCGGGGGCACAGATACGCAGTATTTT.

This clone was detected only once. V gene TRBV29-1 combines with J gene TRBJ1-4, with 9 bases aligning to TRBD1. The CDR3 has 16 amino acids. Germline V gives CDR1 SQVTM, CDR2 ANQGSEA. V dropped 6 bases and J dropped 5; count of bases not matched to a gene: 13. DNA for the CDR3: TGCAGCGTCACGGGGACAGGGTTGGGGTTAAATGAAAAACTGTTTTTT. Translation gives CSVTGTGLGLNEKLFF.

This chain links TRBV5-1 with TRBJ1-2; D call uncertain. Trimming pared 4 bases from V and 5 bases from J, leaving 15 bases between. Germline V gene sequence: CDR1 SGHRS, CDR2 YFSETQ. The CDR3 contains 14 residues. Here the CDR3 reads CASSHPMTGYGYTF. In DNA form, the CDR3 reads TGCGCCAGCAGCCACCCTATGACGGGTTATGGCTACACCTTC.

This sequence joins TRBV30 and TRBJ2-1; weak D call: TRBD1 (6 bases). This CDR3 comprises 14 residues. Germline CDR1 GTSNPN, CDR2 SVGIG (reference sequence). Deletions cut 3 bases from V and 10 bases from J, with 19 bases between. The CDR3 is CAWSSGRGIVEQFF. Here the CDR3 DNA reads TGTGCCTGGAGCAGCGGCAGGGGAATCGTCGAGCAGTTCTTC.

This sequence joins TRBV28 and TRBJ2-7, with TRBD1 matching 7 bases. The V gene's germline CDR1 is MDHEN and CDR2 SYDVKM. With 8 bases clipped from V and 1 base from J, the junction kept 8 bases outside the gene matches. The CDR3 has 14 amino acids. The CDR3 is CASHKAGGSYEQYV. DNA for the CDR3: TGTGCCAGCCACAAGGCAGGGGGATCCTACGAGCAGTACGTC.

This chain uses TRBV28 with TRBJ1-2; no clear D gene. V dropped 2 bases and J dropped 7 bases, with 14 bases sitting between them. Per the germline V gene, CDR1 is MDHEN and CDR2 is SYDVKM. This CDR3 spans 14 amino acids. The CDR3 reads CASSLVRAAGGYTF. The CDR3 nucleotides read TGTGCCAGCAGTTTAGTCCGGGCAGCCGGTGGCTACACCTTC.

The chain has TRBV14 and TRBJ2-1, with D possibly being TRBD1 or TRBD2 (6 bases each). This CDR3 is 11 amino acids long. V was clipped by 8 bases and J by 8 bases, with 10 bases between them. From germline, CDR1 is SGHDN and CDR2 FVKESK. CDR3 nucleotide sequence: TGTGCCAGCGCCGGGGGCTATGAGCAGTTCTTC. Protein sequence: CASAGGYEQFF.

This sequence joins TRBV7-9 and TRBJ2-2, with 7 bases lining up with TRBD1. In germline, CDR1 is SEHNR, CDR2 FQNEAQ (reference sequence). The CDR3 length is 13 residues. Losses at the gene ends were 8 bases for V and 4 bases for J; bases not matched to a gene: 4. CDR3 sequence reads: CASGAGGTGELFF. The CDR3 DNA is TGTGCCAGCGGCGCAGGGGGCACCGGGGAGCTGTTTTTT.

V usage is TRBV28 and J usage is TRBJ2-7, with 8 positions matching TRBD1. From germline, CDR1 is MDHEN and CDR2 SYDVKM. J lost 7 bases, V lost 6 bases, and 8 bases had no gene match. This CDR3 has 13 residues. Here the CDR3 reads CASSSRGRWEQYV. The CDR3 DNA is TGTGCCAGCAGCTCCAGGGGGCGCTGGGAGCAGTACGTC.

This sequence joins TRBV6-1 and TRBJ2-5; D could derive from TRBD1 or TRBD2 (5 bases each). TRBJ2-7 explains the end of the DNA better; the J call may be wrong. Per the germline V gene, CDR1 is MNHNS and CDR2 is SASEGT. This CDR3 has 18 residues. In nucleotides, the CDR3 is TGTGCCAGCAGTGAACCCCCTGGACAAGAAGTCGGGAACTACGAGCAGTACTTC. As protein: CASSEPPGQEVGNYEQYF.

This chain links TRBV27 with TRBJ1-6, with D possibly matching TRBD1 (6 bases). The CDR3 length is 17 residues. CDR1 is MNHEY and CDR2 is SMNVEV in the germline V gene (reference sequence). V lost 1 base to trimming and J lost 6 bases, with 16 bases between them. This chain's CDR3 is CASSLYVRGFSNSPLHF. The CDR3 bases are TGTGCCAGCAGTTTATACGTCAGGGGATTTTCTAATTCACCCCTCCACTTT.

CDR3 nucleotides: TGTGCCAGCAGTGTTCCCGTCGGAGTGGATACGCAGTATTTT. This codes for CASSVPVGVDTQYF. The gene calls are TRBV6-1 and TRBJ2-3; no firm D call. CDR3 size: 14 residues. V lost 4 bases and J lost 6, with 14 bases in between. Germline V gene lookup returns CDR1 MNHNS and CDR2 SASEGT.

This rearrangement joins TRBV19 to TRBJ2-7, with 13 bases that match TRBD2. CDR1 is LNHDA, CDR2 SQIVND, per germline (reference sequence). With 1 base clipped from V and 5 bases from J, the junction kept 11 bases outside the gene matches. This CDR3 is built from 18 residues. CDR3 residues: CASSIGPGLAGARDEQYF. The CDR3 DNA sequence: TGTGCCAGTAGTATAGGGCCTGGACTAGCGGGAGCCCGGGACGAGCAGTACTTC. The variable domain in full, with the rest retrieved from reference TRBV19 and TRBJ2-7, is DGGITQSPKYLFRKEGQNVTLSCEQNLNHDAMYWYRQDPGQGLRLIYYSQIVNDFQKGDIAEGYSVSREKKESFPLTVTSAQKNPTAFYLCASSIGPGLAGARDEQYFGPGTRLTVT.

The rearrangement links TRBV6-5 to TRBJ2-7; no firm D call. CDR1 is MNHEY, CDR2 SVGAGI, per germline. With 5 bases removed from V and 3 bases from J, the gap between germline ends came to 11 bases. This CDR3 has 13 residues. The CDR3 sequence: CASSAINLYEQYF. CDR3 bases: TGTGCCAGCAGTGCTATAAATCTCTACGAGCAGTACTTC.

The chain joins TRBV9 to TRBJ1-1; 8 nucleotides agree with TRBD1. The V gene end was trimmed by 3 bases and the J gene end by 1 base; junction bases not matched to a gene: 8. The CDR3 runs to 16 residues. Germline values: CDR1 SGDLS, CDR2 YYNGEE. CDR3 sequence reads: CASSAVGQDANTEAFF. The CDR3 DNA reads as TGTGCCAGCAGCGCCGTGGGACAGGATGCGAACACTGAAGCTTTCTTT.

The chain joins TRBV4-1 to TRBJ2-3; D may be TRBD1 (6 bases). Germline CDR1 reads MGHRA; CDR2 reads YSYEKL. The CDR3 is 16 amino acids. Trimming took 0 bases from V and 6 from J, leaving 16 bases between them. CDR3 in DNA: TGCGCCAGCAGCCAAGAGGGTGAGGGGGTCGGGGATACGCAGTATTTT. Protein sequence: CASSQEGEGVGDTQYF.

This chain links TRBV28 with TRBJ2-5; D gene unclear. CDR3 length: 16 residues. Deletions cut 3 bases from V and 4 bases from J, with 18 bases between. The germline gives CDR1 MDHEN, CDR2 SYDVKM. The CDR3 bases are TGTGCCAGCAGTTTCGGTATTAGGGCAGACCTAGAGACCCAGTACTTC. Its translation: CASSFGIRADLETQYF.

The chain recombines TRBV4-1 with TRBJ2-7; 9 positions agree with TRBD1. The CDR3 is 17 amino acids. Germline trimming cut 2 bases from V and 2 bases from J; bases unmatched to any gene: 10. Germline assignment: CDR1 MGHRA and CDR2 YSYEKL. The CDR3 nucleotides are TGCGCCAGCAGCCAACTACAGGGGGCGGACCTTACCTACGAGCAGTACTTC. This encodes CASSQLQGADLTYEQYF.

The V gene is TRBV11-2, the J gene TRBJ1-2, with TRBD1 matching over 10 bases. The CDR3 is made up of 19 amino acids. Germline V gene sequence: CDR1 SGHAT, CDR2 FQNNGV. J lost 2 bases, V lost 6 bases, and 18 bases had no gene match. CDR3 loop: CASREIRLGQGTANYGYTF. The CDR3 region has the DNA TGTGCCAGCAGGGAAATTCGGCTGGGACAGGGGACAGCCAACTATGGCTACACCTTC.